This T cell receptor (beta chain) stems from a study of blood T cell repertoires in COVID-19. TCRdb's copy holds only in-frame clones and misses some; the assay was immunoSEQ multiplex PCR. The sample consists of approximately 300,000 clones, roughly nine tenths of them appearing once. CDR3 length: 16 residues. CDR1 is GTSNPN and CDR2 is SVGIG in the germline V gene (reference sequence). Trimming removed 4 bases from V and 0 bases from J, with 15 bases in between. The receptor's source is a woman in her twenties or thirties who had recovered from COVID-19. J is TRBJ2-2 and V is TRBV30; possible D gene TRBD2, 6 bases. Sequencing was done on a sample of PBMCs or T cells enriched from blood (not recorded which). For the CDR3, the DNA is TGTGCCTGGAATAACCTTAGCGGCACGAACACCGGGGAGCTGTTTTTT. Residues: CAWNNLSGTNTGELFF.